The next 18 T cell receptor beta chains were all read from a single sample in a study of shared clonotypes between healthy human individuals. The assay was immunoSEQ multiplex PCR, and TCRdb's table has in-frame clones only and misses some. The table has some 2.4 million clones, 80% to 95% seen once. Sample: naive CD4+ T cells from PBMCs. Regarding subset: CD45RA+ positively selected. These TCRs come from a man between 18 and 29 years old in good health. Some clones in this sample may be carry-over from other donors' samples.

A note on this clone: Other nucleotide sequences in the sample specify the same CDR3. The genes are TRBV28 and TRBJ2-3; perhaps TRBD2 as D (6 bases). The V gene's germline CDR1 is MDHEN and CDR2 SYDVKM. Trimming removed 3 bases at V and 2 bases at J, with 9 bases between. The CDR3 covers 14 residues. CDR3 protein: CASSLGGITDTQYF. CDR3 bases: TGTGCCAGCAGTTTGGGCGGGATCACAGATACGCAGTATTTT.

The chain couples TRBV5-1 to TRBJ2-1, with D possibly called TRBD1 or TRBD2 (5 bases each). The CDR3 runs to 15 residues. Looked up from germline, CDR1 is SGHRS and CDR2 is YFSETQ. The V end was cut by 4 bases, the J end by 2 bases, with 13 bases between. The CDR3 protein is CASSGSGPPYNEQFF. The DNA of the CDR3 is TGCGCCAGCAGCGGATCGGGACCCCCCTACAATGAGCAGTTCTTC.

The chain links TRBV2 to TRBJ1-5; 11 positions agree with TRBD1. The germline CDR1 and CDR2 sequences are SNHLY and FYNNEI. V was pared by 6 bases and J by 5 bases, with 3 bases of the junction left unmatched. The CDR3 runs 14 residues. The DNA for the CDR3 is TGTGCCAGCAGCGGGGACAGGGGGGATCAGCCCCAGCATTTT. Translated: CASSGDRGDQPQHF.

Concerning this clone: Other DNA variants within this sample encode the same CDR3. The chain recombines TRBV7-9 with TRBJ1-5, with D tentatively TRBD1 (5 bases). The CDR3 sequence is 12 residues long. Trimming removed 5 bases from V and 6 bases from J, with 8 bases in between. Germline V gene lookup returns CDR1 SEHNR and CDR2 FQNEAQ (reference sequence). CDR3 coding DNA: TGTGCCAGCAGCGTAGGGGTTCAGCCCCAGCATTTT. It specifies CASSVGVQPQHF.

This chain joins TRBV28 and TRBJ2-7, with 7 positions matching TRBD1. J lost 5 bases, V lost 2 bases, and 6 bases had no gene match. CDR1 is MDHEN and CDR2 is SYDVKM in the germline V gene. There are 14 residues in the CDR3. CDR3 residues: CASSLPLGQDEQYF. The CDR3, as DNA: TGTGCCAGCAGTTTACCCCTCGGACAGGACGAGCAGTACTTC.

The rearrangement joins TRBV28 to TRBJ2-7; D is possibly TRBD1 (6 bases). V dropped 5 bases and J dropped 3 bases, with 11 bases sitting between them. CDR1 and CDR2 (germline): MDHEN, SYDVKM. The length of the CDR3 is 13 residues. The chain's CDR3 is CASSPADSYEQYF. The CDR3 DNA follows: TGTGCCAGCAGTCCGGCGGACAGCTACGAGCAGTACTTC.

On this clone itself: This same CDR3 is encoded by further DNA sequences in the sample. The chain is built from TRBV19 and TRBJ2-7, with a possible D match to TRBD1 (5 bases). V dropped 1 base and J dropped 0 bases, with 10 bases sitting between them. Germline CDR1 reads LNHDA; CDR2 reads SQIVND (reference sequence). CDR3 length: 15 amino acids. The CDR3 sequence is CASSIVPGSSYEQYF. The CDR3, as DNA: TGTGCCAGTAGTATAGTACCAGGGTCCTCCTACGAGCAGTACTTC.

The chain has TRBV30 and TRBJ2-2, with D unresolved. The germline gives CDR1 GTSNPN, CDR2 SVGIG (reference sequence). CDR3 length equals 13 residues. Trimming removed 4 bases at V and 4 bases at J, with 10 bases between. As DNA, the CDR3 is TGTGCCTGGACCCCGGCTGCCACCGGGGAGCTGTTTTTT. Translated, it gives CAWTPAATGELFF.

The chain employs TRBV11-3 and TRBJ1-1, with unresolved D. V was cut by 0 bases and J by 9 bases, with 8 bases left in between. This CDR3 comprises 12 residues. Germline V lookup: CDR1 SGHNT, CDR2 YENEEA. The CDR3 is CASSLDRGKAFF. The CDR3 nucleotides are TGTGCCAGCAGCTTAGATCGGGGAAAAGCTTTCTTT.

About this clone: The sample has other DNA sequences that encode this CDR3 too. This rearrangement joins TRBV9 to TRBJ2-3; 7 nucleotides agree with TRBD1. Germline V gene data show CDR1 as SGDLS and CDR2 as YYNGEE. The CDR3 sequence is 13 residues long. The trim removed 1 base at V and 4 bases at J, leaving 0 bases unmatched. The CDR3 coding sequence is TGTGCCAGCAGCGTACAGGGGGCAGATACGCAGTATTTT. Translated, it gives CASSVQGADTQYF. Drawing the rest from reference TRBV9 and TRBJ2-3, the complete variable domain is DSGVTQTPKHLITATGQRVTLRCSPRSGDLSVYWYQQSLDQGLQFLIQYYNGEERAKGNILERFSAQQFPDLHSELNLSSLELGDSALYFCASSVQGADTQYFGPGTRLTVL.

The chain carries TRBV11-2 and TRBJ1-2; D not resolved. The CDR3 loop spans 12 amino acids. Germline CDR1 is SGHAT and CDR2 is FQNNGV. Trimming removed 4 bases from V and 4 bases from J, with 7 bases in between. The CDR3 reads CASSSQFYGYTF. CDR3 nucleotide sequence: TGTGCCAGCAGCTCTCAGTTCTATGGCTACACCTTC.

With respect to this clone: Other DNA sequences in the same sample also yield this CDR3. The chain recombines TRBV28 with TRBJ2-2; D is unresolved. Trimming took off 7 bases at V and 1 base at J, with 4 bases between the two ends. This CDR3 has 12 residues. Germline CDR1 is MDHEN and CDR2 is SYDVKM. The CDR3 nucleotides are TGTGCCAGCACCGGGAACACCGGGGAGCTGTTTTTT. Protein product: CASTGNTGELFF.

This clone showed up just once. Other DNA sequences in the same sample also yield this CDR3. V and J are TRBV28 and TRBJ1-3; perhaps TRBD1 as D (5 bases). The germline V and J ends were trimmed by 8 bases and 0 bases, with 11 bases remaining between them. CDR3 size: 14 residues. Per the germline V gene, CDR1 is MDHEN and CDR2 is SYDVKM. The CDR3 region is CASRDSSSGNTIYF. For the CDR3, the DNA is TGTGCCAGCCGGGACTCGAGCTCTGGAAACACCATATATTTT.

V is TRBV28 and J is TRBJ2-1; possible D gene TRBD2, 5 bases. V lost 6 bases, J lost 11 bases, and 14 bases lay in between. CDR1 MDHEN and CDR2 SYDVKM come from the germline V gene. The CDR3 is 12 residues long. CDR3 protein: CASRTPGKKQFF. The DNA of the CDR3 is TGTGCCAGCAGAACTCCGGGGAAGAAGCAGTTCTTC.

The rearrangement links TRBV11-2 to TRBJ1-1; D perhaps matches TRBD1 (5 bases). Germline CDR1 SGHAT, CDR2 FQNNGV. The CDR3 runs to 14 residues. V dropped 5 bases and J dropped 3 bases, with 13 bases sitting between them. CDR3 residues: CASSPSGGYTEAFF. The CDR3 DNA reads as TGTGCCAGCAGCCCGAGCGGGGGGTACACTGAAGCTTTCTTT.

V and J are TRBV30 and TRBJ2-1, with 10 positions matching TRBD1. Germline values: CDR1 GTSNPN, CDR2 SVGIG (reference sequence). This CDR3 spans 14 amino acids. V dropped 3 bases and J dropped 8; count of bases not matched to a gene: 7. The CDR3 nucleotides read TGTGCCTGGAGCCCCGGGACAGGGGTTTATGAGCAGTTCTTC. This codes for CAWSPGTGVYEQFF.

This clone was observed a single time. V gene TRBV6-4 combines with J gene TRBJ2-1; D gene unclear. The germline V gene has CDR1 MRHNA and CDR2 SNTAGT. V lost 7 bases and J lost 7, with 5 bases in between. This CDR3 contains 10 residues. The CDR3 DNA is TGTGCCAGCATTATAAATGAGCAGTTCTTC. It encodes CASIINEQFF.

This clone was seen only once. CDR3 in DNA: TGTGCCACCAGCAGAGGGGGCGGAGGGGGCGTCTACGAGCAGTACTTC. It encodes CATSRGGGGGVYEQYF. The chain is built from TRBV15 and TRBJ2-7; D possibly corresponds to TRBD1 (7 bases). Germline loops: CDR1 LNHNV, CDR2 YYDKDF (reference sequence). V was cut by 1 base and J by 3 bases, with 16 bases left in between. The CDR3 length is 16 residues.